One and the same sample provided the 7 T cell receptor beta chains below, sequenced in a study of T cell changes during pregnancy in multiple sclerosis. Assay: immunoSEQ multiplex PCR; the TCRdb copy retains only in-frame clones and omits some. Altogether fewer than 50,000 clones are present, around 92% being singletons, with the ten largest covering approximately 4.3%. Specimen: CD8+ T cells from peripheral blood mononuclear cells, collected in the first trimester of pregnancy. The source of these receptors is a female donor with multiple sclerosis, enrolled in a pregnancy study.

J is TRBJ2-3 and V is TRBV6-1, with D possibly TRBD2 on 6 matching bases. Germline V CDR1 and CDR2: MNHNS, SASEGT. The CDR3 runs 15 residues. Deletions cut 4 bases from V and 3 bases from J, with 14 bases between. CDR3 DNA: TGTGCCAGCAGTGCATCGGCGGGGAGTACAGATACGCAGTATTTT. This sequence encodes CASSASAGSTDTQYF.

This chain links TRBV4-1 with TRBJ2-7, with D perhaps matching TRBD2 (5 bases). The germline V and J ends were trimmed by 0 bases and 3 bases, with 18 bases remaining between them. CDR1 and CDR2 from the germline V gene are MGHRA and YSYEKL. This CDR3 is 17 amino acids long. CDR3 nucleotide sequence: TGCGCCAGCAGCCAAGATACACGGGGTATTATGGTCTACGAGCAGTACTTC. The encoded protein is CASSQDTRGIMVYEQYF.

The V call is TRBV6-4, the J call TRBJ1-2; D gene uncertain. V shed 6 bases and J shed 2 bases, with 10 bases lying between them. The CDR3 covers 13 residues. Germline values: CDR1 MRHNA, CDR2 SNTAGT. CDR3 nucleotides: TGTGCCAGCAGCCTCGACGGGAACTATGGCTACACCTTC. This sequence encodes CASSLDGNYGYTF.

The chain recombines TRBV9 with TRBJ2-7; D is unclear. V gave up 1 base and J gave up 0 bases, with 8 bases separating them. The CDR3 loop spans 14 amino acids. Germline lookup yields CDR1 SGDLS and CDR2 YYNGEE. DNA of the CDR3: TGTGCCAGCAGCGTAAGTAGGAGCTCCTACGAGCAGTACTTC. Translated: CASSVSRSSYEQYF. Variable domain in full (rest from reference TRBV9 and TRBJ2-7): DSGVTQTPKHLITATGQRVTLRCSPRSGDLSVYWYQQSLDQGLQFLIQYYNGEERAKGNILERFSAQQFPDLHSELNLSSLELGDSALYFCASSVSRSSYEQYFGPGTRLTVT.

The chain recombines TRBV6-5 with TRBJ2-7; D possibly corresponds to TRBD1 (6 bases). The CDR3 runs 14 residues. Germline values: CDR1 MNHEY, CDR2 SVGAGI. V was trimmed by 6 bases and J by 5 bases, leaving 17 bases between them. The chain's CDR3 is CASSFRGDGNEQYF. The CDR3 DNA reads as TGTGCCAGCAGCTTCAGGGGCGACGGGAACGAGCAGTACTTC.

A single count supports this clone. J is TRBJ1-2 and V is TRBV4-2; maybe TRBD1 (5 bases). Trimming pared 1 base from V and 7 bases from J, leaving 10 bases between. The length of the CDR3 is 13 residues. CDR1 and CDR2 from the germline V gene are LGHNA and YNFKEQ. CDR3 nucleotide sequence: TGTGCCAGCAGCCAAGGAGTGGGGGGTGGCTACACCTTC. Residues: CASSQGVGGGYTF.

The V gene is TRBV28, the J gene TRBJ2-7; 8 bases line up with TRBD2. Germline V CDR1 and CDR2: MDHEN, SYDVKM. V gave up 3 bases and J gave up 5 bases; unmatched junction bases: 6. The CDR3 is made up of 14 amino acids. The CDR3 region is CASSFRGRSHEQYF. CDR3 nucleotides: TGTGCCAGCAGTTTCCGCGGGAGGAGTCACGAGCAGTACTTC.